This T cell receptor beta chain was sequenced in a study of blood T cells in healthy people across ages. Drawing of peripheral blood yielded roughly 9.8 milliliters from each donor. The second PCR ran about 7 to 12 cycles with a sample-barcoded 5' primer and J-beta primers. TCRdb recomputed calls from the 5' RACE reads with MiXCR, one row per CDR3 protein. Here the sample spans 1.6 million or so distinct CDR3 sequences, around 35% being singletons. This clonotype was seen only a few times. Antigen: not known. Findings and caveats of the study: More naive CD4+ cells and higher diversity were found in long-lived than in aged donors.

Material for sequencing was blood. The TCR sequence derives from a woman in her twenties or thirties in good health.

The chain's CDR3 is CASSEGTEETQYF. The CDR3, as DNA: TGTGCCAGCAGCGAAGGGACAGAAGAGACCCAGTACTTC. The chain joins TRBV5-4 to TRBJ2-5; 7 nucleotides align to TRBD1. Germline CDR1 reads SGHNT; CDR2 reads YYREEE (reference sequence). The CDR3 extends over 13 amino acids. V lost 4 bases, J lost 3 bases, and 3 bases stayed unmatched.